The next 15 T cell receptor beta chains were all read from a single sample in a study of blood T cell repertoires in COVID-19. Sequencing used immunoSEQ multiplex PCR; TCRdb keeps in-frame clones, though not all of them. The data show more than 35,000 clones, with 80% seen just once and around 14% held by the top ten. The sequencing input was peripheral blood. These receptors came from a woman aged 65 to 85 with acute or convalescent COVID-19.

This chain uses TRBV10-2 with TRBJ1-6, with D perhaps TRBD1 (5 bases). The V end was cut by 6 bases, the J end by 7 bases, with 10 bases between. Germline CDR1 reads WSHSY; CDR2 reads SAAADI. This CDR3 contains 13 residues. The CDR3 nucleotides read TGCGCCAGCAGCGGGGGGATCAATTCACCCCTCCACTTT. It yields the protein CASSGGINSPLHF.

The gene calls are TRBV10-3 and TRBJ2-7, with D unresolved. Trimming pared 11 bases from V and 1 base from J, leaving 15 bases between. Germline V gene lookup returns CDR1 ENHRY and CDR2 SYGVKD. The CDR3 loop spans 13 amino acids. CDR3 sequence (DNA): TGTGCCGGCGCCCCGCCAGGTTCCTACGAGCAGTACTTC. This sequence encodes CAGAPPGSYEQYF.

This chain's CDR3 is CASGLSGTGDSPLHF. CDR3 nucleotide sequence: TGTGCTAGTGGACTCTCTGGGACAGGGGATTCACCCCTCCACTTT. The rearrangement links TRBV12-5 to TRBJ1-6; 10 positions match TRBD1. Germline lookup yields CDR1 LGHNT and CDR2 FRNRAP. This CDR3 has 15 residues. V lost 6 bases, J lost 8 bases, and 7 bases stayed unmatched.

The chain couples TRBV5-6 to TRBJ2-5, with TRBD2 matching 8 bases. The CDR3 spans 15 residues. Germline V gene data show CDR1 as SGHDT and CDR2 as YYEEEE. V lost 4 bases to trimming and J lost 4 bases; unmatched junction nucleotides: 9. The CDR3 DNA reads as TGTGCCAGCAGCCGAAGGCTAGCGGGCTCAGAGACCCAGTACTTC. It translates to CASSRRLAGSETQYF.

In this sample, this clone turned up a few times. The CDR3, as DNA: TGTGCCAGCAGTGAAGATGGCAGTTTTATACCGAACACTGAAGCTTTCTTT. This gives the protein CASSEDGSFIPNTEAFF. The chain joins TRBV6-1 to TRBJ1-1; D is uncertain. V was clipped by 1 base and J by 1 base, with 16 bases between them. Germline values: CDR1 MNHNS, CDR2 SASEGT. The CDR3 length is 17 residues.

The chain combines TRBV27 with TRBJ1-2; tentatively, D is TRBD1 (6 bases). V was cut by 5 bases and J by 14 bases, with 18 bases left in between. The V gene's germline CDR1 is MNHEY and CDR2 SMNVEV (reference sequence). The CDR3 length is 12 residues. The CDR3 region is CASSQYGQPWTF. For the CDR3, the DNA is TGTGCCAGCAGTCAATACGGACAGCCGTGGACCTTC.

This clone has only one observation. This chain connects TRBV5-4 to TRBJ2-1; D uncertain. This CDR3 region has 12 residues. Germline V lookup: CDR1 SGHNT, CDR2 YYREEE (reference sequence). Trimming stripped 4 bases from V and 9 bases from J, with 11 bases between. The DNA for the CDR3 is TGTGCCAGCAGCCCTAAGACTCCTGAGCAGTTCTTC. It specifies CASSPKTPEQFF.

Written as DNA, the CDR3 is TGTGCCAGCAGCGTGGGGGTTGAGGGGGAGGGCCCCTACAATGAGCAGTTCTTC. Translating it yields CASSVGVEGEGPYNEQFF. The chain links TRBV9 to TRBJ2-1; a possible D gene is TRBD2 (7 bases). V shed 2 bases and J shed 2 bases, with 20 bases lying between them. Germline loops: CDR1 SGDLS, CDR2 YYNGEE. There are 18 residues in the CDR3.

In its sample, this clone was seen a few times. CDR3 amino acids: CASSPTVRNTEAFF. In DNA form, the CDR3 reads TGTGCCAGCAGTCCGACAGTGAGAAACACTGAAGCTTTCTTT. The chain recombines TRBV28 with TRBJ1-1, with D possibly TRBD1 on 5 matching bases. Per germline, CDR1 MDHEN and CDR2 SYDVKM. The length of the CDR3 is 14 residues. V gave up 5 bases and J gave up 2 bases, with 12 bases separating them.

This clone was detected only once. The same CDR3 arises from other DNA sequences in this sample as well. The genes are TRBV3-1 (or the pseudogene TRBV3-2) and TRBJ1-5; D might be TRBD1 (6 bases). From germline, CDR1 is LGHDT and CDR2 YNNKEL (reference sequence). Trimming pared 1 base from V and 1 base from J, leaving 8 bases between. CDR3 length: 15 residues. CDR3 nucleotides: TGTGCCAGCAGCCAAGGCAGGGGCAGCAATCAGCCCCAGCATTTT. This translates into CASSQGRGSNQPQHF.

This chain connects TRBV6-6 to TRBJ1-4; D remains unclear. The CDR3 runs 14 residues. The V end was cut by 0 bases, the J end by 1 base, with 3 bases between. The germline gives CDR1 MNHNY, CDR2 SVGAGI (reference sequence). The CDR3 DNA sequence: TGTGCCAGCAGTTACTCCGGAACTAATGAAAAACTGTTTTTT. Translation gives CASSYSGTNEKLFF.

The chain carries TRBV12-5 and TRBJ1-2; tentatively, D is TRBD1 (5 bases). V was pared by 5 bases and J by 4 bases, with 17 bases between. The CDR3 has 15 amino acids. Looked up from germline, CDR1 is LGHNT and CDR2 is FRNRAP. The CDR3 region has the DNA TGTGCTAGTGGTCGTGGGGCCGGACGGATCTATGGCTACACCTTC. It codes for CASGRGAGRIYGYTF.

V is TRBV29-1 and J is TRBJ2-7; 8 bases map to TRBD2. Germline V gives CDR1 SQVTM, CDR2 ANQGSEA. With 1 base clipped from V and 5 bases from J, the junction kept 10 bases outside the gene matches. This CDR3 contains 15 residues. In DNA, the CDR3 is TGCAGCGTTGAAGGCGGGGGGCCCTGGGCGGACGAGCAGTACTTC. Translated, it gives CSVEGGGPWADEQYF.

The chain has TRBV6-4 and TRBJ1-6; D possibly corresponds to TRBD1 (6 bases). Germline loops: CDR1 MRHNA, CDR2 SNTAGT. This CDR3 comprises 15 residues. V lost 6 bases, J lost 5 bases, and 14 bases lay in between. CDR3 region: CASSRAGADNSPLHF. CDR3 nucleotide sequence: TGTGCCAGCAGCAGGGCGGGGGCCGATAATTCACCCCTCCACTTT.

The CDR3 protein is CASSGRNRGGANVLTF. The CDR3 DNA follows: TGTGCCAGCAGTGGACGAAACAGGGGTGGGGCCAACGTCCTGACTTTC. J is TRBJ2-6 and V is TRBV6-1, with TRBD1 matching 7 bases. CDR1 and CDR2 (germline): MNHNS, SASEGT. Trimming removed 4 bases from V and 3 bases from J; junction bases left unmatched: 6. The length of the CDR3 is 16 residues.